The rows below give T cell receptor beta chains drawn from one sample of a study of T cell responses to AZD1222 COVID-19 vaccine. The assay was immunoSEQ multiplex PCR, and TCRdb's table has in-frame clones only and misses some. The sample carries tens of thousands of clones, 81% recorded once. Sequenced here: peripheral blood, sampled 28 days after the second AZD1222 dose. All receptors derive from an adult who received the AZD1222 COVID-19 vaccine. Both conserved end residues are part of each CDR3. A D gene is named only where the DNA matches it firmly. Some rows have no size entry. The others give once, few or many, or a class for an expanded clone.

v_call	d_call	j_call	clone_size	cdr3_nt	cdr3_aa
TRBV25-1	TRBD2	TRBJ2-1	-	TGTGCCAGCAGTGTGGGAGGGTTGGATGAGCAGTTCTTC	CASSVGGLDEQFF
TRBV28	-	TRBJ1-5	-	TGTGCCAGCAGGACATTTAAGGGGCGAATCAATCAGCCCCAGCATTTT	CASRTFKGRINQPQHF
TRBV29-1	TRBD2	TRBJ2-1	-	TGCAGCGGGGGGACTAGCGGGATCAATGAGCAGTTCTTC	CSGGTSGINEQFF
TRBV6-6	TRBD2	TRBJ2-7	-	TGTGCCAGCAGGACGCCGGGACTAGCCAAGGTGCAGTACTTC	CASRTPGLAKVQYF
TRBV27	TRBD1	TRBJ1-2	few	TGTGCCAGCAGTTTCCGTCAGGGGGCTGTCTATGGCTACACCTTC	CASSFRQGAVYGYTF
TRBV7-2	-	TRBJ1-1	-	TGTGCCAGCAGCCTGGTGTTGGGGGCCATCACTGAAGCTTTCTTT	CASSLVLGAITEAFF
TRBV18	TRBD1	TRBJ1-5	-	TGTGCCAGCTCACAGCTCTCCGGGACAGGGATAGGTCAGCCCCAGCATTTT	CASSQLSGTGIGQPQHF
TRBV13	-	TRBJ1-1	-	TGTGCCAGCAGCTTGGGACAAGTTGTCACTGAAGCTTTCTTT	CASSLGQVVTEAFF
TRBV15	TRBD1	TRBJ2-7	-	TGTGCCACCAGCAGAGACACCGGGACAGGGTTGACGGGACGGAACGAGCAGTACTTC	CATSRDTGTGLTGRNEQYF
TRBV7-9	-	TRBJ1-1	-	TGTGCCAGCAGCTTAGCCGGTCGCGAGGACACTGAAGCTTTCTTT	CASSLAGREDTEAFF
TRBV27	-	TRBJ1-2	-	TGTGCCAGCAGGTTTACCACCCCATTGCCCCTCAGGGGTAACTATGGCTACACCTTC	CASRFTTPLPLRGNYGYTF
TRBV2	-	TRBJ2-5	once	TGTGCCAGCATCTTAGAGCTAGCGATAAACCAAGAGACCCAGTACTTC	CASILELAINQETQYF
TRBV7-8	TRBD1	TRBJ1-5	-	TGTGCCAGCAGCACAGGACAGGGTGGCCAGCCCCAGCATTTT	CASSTGQGGQPQHF
TRBV9	-	TRBJ1-2	-	TGTGCCAGCAGCGTAGCTGACCGGCCGGAGGGCTACACCTTC	CASSVADRPEGYTF